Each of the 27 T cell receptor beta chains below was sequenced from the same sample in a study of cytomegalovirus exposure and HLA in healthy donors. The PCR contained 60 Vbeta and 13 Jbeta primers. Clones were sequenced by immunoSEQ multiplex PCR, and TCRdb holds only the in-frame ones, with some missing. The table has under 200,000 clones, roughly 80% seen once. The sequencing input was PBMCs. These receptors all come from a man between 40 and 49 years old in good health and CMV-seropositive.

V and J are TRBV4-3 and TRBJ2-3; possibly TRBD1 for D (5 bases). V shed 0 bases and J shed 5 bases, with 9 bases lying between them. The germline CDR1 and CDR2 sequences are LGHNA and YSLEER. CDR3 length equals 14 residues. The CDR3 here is CASSQDWGLDTQYF. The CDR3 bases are TGCGCCAGCAGCCAAGATTGGGGCCTAGATACGCAGTATTTT.

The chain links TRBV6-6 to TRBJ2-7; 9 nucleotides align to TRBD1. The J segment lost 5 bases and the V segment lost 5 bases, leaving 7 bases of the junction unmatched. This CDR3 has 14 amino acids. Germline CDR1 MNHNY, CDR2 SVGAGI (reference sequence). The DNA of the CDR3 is TGTGCCAGCAGTGTCTCGGGACAGGGTAACGAGCAGTACTTC. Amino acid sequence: CASSVSGQGNEQYF.

DNA for the CDR3: TGCGCCAGCAGTGAGTGGGCAGGGAGGAATGAGCAGTTCTTC. Translated: CASSEWAGRNEQFF. The chain joins TRBV10-1 to TRBJ2-1, with a tentative D call TRBD2 (6 bases). Per germline, CDR1 WNHNN and CDR2 SYGVQD (reference sequence). Deletions cut 1 base from V and 7 bases from J, with 11 bases between. This CDR3 is built from 14 residues.

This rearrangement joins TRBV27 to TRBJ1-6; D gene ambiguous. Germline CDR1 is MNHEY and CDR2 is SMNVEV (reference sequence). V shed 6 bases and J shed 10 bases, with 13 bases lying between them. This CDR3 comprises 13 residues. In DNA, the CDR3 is TGTGCCAGCAGGAGGTCAGCAAGCTCACCCCTCCACTTT. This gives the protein CASRRSASSPLHF.

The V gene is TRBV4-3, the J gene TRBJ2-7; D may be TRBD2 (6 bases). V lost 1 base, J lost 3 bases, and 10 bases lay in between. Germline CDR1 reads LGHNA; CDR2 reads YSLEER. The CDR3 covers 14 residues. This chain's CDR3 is CASSQAGRGYEQYF. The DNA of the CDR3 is TGCGCCAGCAGCCAAGCTGGGCGGGGCTACGAGCAGTACTTC.

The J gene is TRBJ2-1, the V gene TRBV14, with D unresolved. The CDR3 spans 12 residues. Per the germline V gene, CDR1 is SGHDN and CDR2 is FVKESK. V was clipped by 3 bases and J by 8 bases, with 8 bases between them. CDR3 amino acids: CASSQINYEQFF. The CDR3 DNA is TGTGCCAGCAGCCAGATTAACTATGAGCAGTTCTTC. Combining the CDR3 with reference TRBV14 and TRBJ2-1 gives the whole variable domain EAGVTQFPSHSVIEKGQTVTLRCDPISGHDNLYWYRRVMGKEIKFLLHFVKESKQDESGMPNNRFLAERTGGTYSTLKVQPAELEDSGVYFCASSQINYEQFFGPGTRLTVL.

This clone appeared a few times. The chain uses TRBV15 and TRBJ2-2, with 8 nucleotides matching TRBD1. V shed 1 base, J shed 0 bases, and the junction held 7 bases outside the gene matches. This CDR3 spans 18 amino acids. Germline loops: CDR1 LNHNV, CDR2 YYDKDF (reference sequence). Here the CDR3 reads CATSRGARGLTNTGELFF. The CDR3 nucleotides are TGTGCCACCAGCAGAGGAGCCAGGGGGCTTACGAACACCGGGGAGCTGTTTTTT. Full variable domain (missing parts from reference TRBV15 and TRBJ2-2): DAMVIQNPRYQVTQFGKPVTLSCSQTLNHNVMYWYQQKSSQAPKLLFHYYDKDFNNEADTPDNFQSRRPNTSFCFLDIRSPGLGDTAMYLCATSRGARGLTNTGELFFGEGSRLTVL.

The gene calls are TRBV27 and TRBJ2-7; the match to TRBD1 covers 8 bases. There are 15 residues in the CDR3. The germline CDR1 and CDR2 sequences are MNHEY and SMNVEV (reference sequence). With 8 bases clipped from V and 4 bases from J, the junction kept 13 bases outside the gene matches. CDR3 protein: CASRKPGQVFYEQYF. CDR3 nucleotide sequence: TGTGCCAGCCGGAAGCCGGGACAGGTCTTTTACGAGCAGTACTTC.

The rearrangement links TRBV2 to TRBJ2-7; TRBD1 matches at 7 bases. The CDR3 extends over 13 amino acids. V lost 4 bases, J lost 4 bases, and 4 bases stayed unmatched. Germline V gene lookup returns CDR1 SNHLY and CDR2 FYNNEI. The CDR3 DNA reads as TGTGCCAGCAGTGGGGGACAGATTTACGAGCAGTACTTC. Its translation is CASSGGQIYEQYF. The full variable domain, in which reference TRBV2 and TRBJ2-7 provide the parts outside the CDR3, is EPEVTQTPSHQVTQMGQEVILRCVPISNHLYFYWYRQILGQKVEFLVSFYNNEISEKSEIFDDQFSVERPDGSNFTLKIRSTKLEDSAMYFCASSGGQIYEQYFGPGTRLTVT.

In DNA, the CDR3 is TGTGCCAGCAGCGTAGGGAGCGGAGTCACAGATACGCAGTATTTT. This sequence encodes CASSVGSGVTDTQYF. The rearrangement uses TRBV9 and TRBJ2-3; TRBD2 might be the D (5 bases). CDR3 length: 15 residues. Trimming shortened V by 0 bases and J by 2 bases, and 10 bases separated the two germline ends. Germline V gene sequence: CDR1 SGDLS, CDR2 YYNGEE.

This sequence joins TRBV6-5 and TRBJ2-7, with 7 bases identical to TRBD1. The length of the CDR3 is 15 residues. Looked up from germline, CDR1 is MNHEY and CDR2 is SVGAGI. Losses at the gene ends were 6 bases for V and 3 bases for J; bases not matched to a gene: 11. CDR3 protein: CASSPDRVYFYEQYF. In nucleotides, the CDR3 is TGTGCCAGCAGCCCTGACAGGGTTTATTTCTACGAGCAGTACTTC.

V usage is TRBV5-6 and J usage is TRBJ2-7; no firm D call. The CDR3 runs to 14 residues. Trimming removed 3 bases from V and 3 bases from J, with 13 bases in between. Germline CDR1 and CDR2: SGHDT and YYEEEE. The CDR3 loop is CASSSTRQFYEQYF. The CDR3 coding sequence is TGTGCCAGCAGCTCTACCCGACAATTCTACGAGCAGTACTTC.

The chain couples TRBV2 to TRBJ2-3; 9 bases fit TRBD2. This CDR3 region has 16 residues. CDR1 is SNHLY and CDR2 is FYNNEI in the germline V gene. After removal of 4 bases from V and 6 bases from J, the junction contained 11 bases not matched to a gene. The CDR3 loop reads CASSGPEGLAVDTQYF. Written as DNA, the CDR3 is TGTGCCAGCAGTGGTCCCGAGGGACTAGCCGTCGATACGCAGTATTTT.

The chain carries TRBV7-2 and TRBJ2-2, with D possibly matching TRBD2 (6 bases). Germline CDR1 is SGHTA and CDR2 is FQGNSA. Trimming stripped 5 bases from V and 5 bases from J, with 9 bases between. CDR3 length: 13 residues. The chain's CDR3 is CASSPRETGELFF. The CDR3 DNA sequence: TGTGCCAGCAGCCCCCGGGAGACCGGGGAGCTGTTTTTT.

The CDR3, as DNA: TGTGCCAGCAGTTTTTCGCCACTAGTTGGCGAGCAGTACTTC. It yields the protein CASSFSPLVGEQYF. The chain couples TRBV27 to TRBJ2-7; TRBD2 is a possible D gene (5 bases). The CDR3 covers 14 residues. V shed 3 bases and J shed 6 bases, with 15 bases lying between them. Germline V lookup: CDR1 MNHEY, CDR2 SMNVEV (reference sequence).

The CDR3 coding sequence is TGTGCCAGCACCCTCACTAGCGGGGCGCCGGGGGCCCAGTACTTC. Its translation is CASTLTSGAPGAQYF. The chain carries TRBV7-2 and TRBJ2-5; 10 bases fit TRBD2. In germline, CDR1 is SGHTA, CDR2 FQGNSA. The trim removed 7 bases at V and 9 bases at J, leaving 14 bases unmatched. The CDR3 totals 15 residues.

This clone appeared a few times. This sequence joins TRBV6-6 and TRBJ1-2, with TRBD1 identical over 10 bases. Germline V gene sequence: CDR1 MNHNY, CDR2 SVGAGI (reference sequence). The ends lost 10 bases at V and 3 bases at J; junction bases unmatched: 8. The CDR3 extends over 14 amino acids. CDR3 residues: CAIMRTGGDYGYTF. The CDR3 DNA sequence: TGTGCCATTATGCGGACAGGGGGGGACTATGGCTACACCTTC.

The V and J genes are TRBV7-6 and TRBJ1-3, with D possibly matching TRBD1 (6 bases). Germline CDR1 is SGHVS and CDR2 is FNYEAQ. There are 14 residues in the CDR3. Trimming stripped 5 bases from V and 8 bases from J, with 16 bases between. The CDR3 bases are TGTGCCAGCAGCGCAGACAGGAGTAGAGACACCATATATTTT. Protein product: CASSADRSRDTIYF.

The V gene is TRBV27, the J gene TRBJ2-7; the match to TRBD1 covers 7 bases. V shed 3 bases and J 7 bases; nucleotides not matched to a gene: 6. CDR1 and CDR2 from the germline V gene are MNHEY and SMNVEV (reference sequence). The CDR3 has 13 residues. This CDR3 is CASSFSRGREQYF. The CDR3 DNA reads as TGTGCCAGCAGTTTCTCTAGGGGGCGGGAGCAGTACTTC.

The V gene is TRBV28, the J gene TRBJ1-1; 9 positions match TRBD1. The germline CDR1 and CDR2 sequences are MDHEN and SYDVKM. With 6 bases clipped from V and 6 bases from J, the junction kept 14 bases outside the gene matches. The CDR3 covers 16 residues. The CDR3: CASSPWLLQGAPEAFF. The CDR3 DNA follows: TGTGCCAGCAGCCCCTGGTTATTACAGGGGGCGCCTGAAGCTTTCTTT.

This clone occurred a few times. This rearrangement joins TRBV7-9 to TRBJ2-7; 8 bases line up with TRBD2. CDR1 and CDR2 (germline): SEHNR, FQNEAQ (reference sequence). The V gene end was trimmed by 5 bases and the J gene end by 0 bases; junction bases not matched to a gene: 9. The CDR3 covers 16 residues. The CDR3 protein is CASSKGAGTSSYEQYF. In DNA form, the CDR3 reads TGTGCCAGCAGCAAAGGGGCGGGGACTAGCTCCTACGAGCAGTACTTC.

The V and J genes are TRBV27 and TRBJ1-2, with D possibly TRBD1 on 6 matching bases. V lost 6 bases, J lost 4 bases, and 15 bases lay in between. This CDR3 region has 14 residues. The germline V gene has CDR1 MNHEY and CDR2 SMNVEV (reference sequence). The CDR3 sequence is CASSNRQGPYGYTF. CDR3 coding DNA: TGTGCCAGCAGCAATCGGCAGGGGCCCTATGGCTACACCTTC.

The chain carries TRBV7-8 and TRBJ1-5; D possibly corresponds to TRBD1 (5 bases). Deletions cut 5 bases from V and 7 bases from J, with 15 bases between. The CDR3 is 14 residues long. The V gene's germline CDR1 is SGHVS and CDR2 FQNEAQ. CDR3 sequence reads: CASSKQASLQPQHF. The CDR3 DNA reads TGTGCCAGCAGCAAACAGGCCAGTTTGCAGCCCCAGCATTTT.

CDR3 nucleotides: TGTGCCAGCAGCTTAGCGCTGGGCACCTACGAGCAGTACTTC. It encodes CASSLALGTYEQYF. The V gene is TRBV7-9, the J gene TRBJ2-7; D uncertain. CDR1 and CDR2 (germline): SEHNR, FQNEAQ (reference sequence). Between the trimmed V and J ends, which lost 0 bases and 2 bases, there was a span of 8 bases. CDR3 length: 14 amino acids.

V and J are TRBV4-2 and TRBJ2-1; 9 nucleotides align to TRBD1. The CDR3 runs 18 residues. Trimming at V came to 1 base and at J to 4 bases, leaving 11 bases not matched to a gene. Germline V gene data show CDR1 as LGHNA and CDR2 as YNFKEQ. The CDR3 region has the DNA TGTGCCAGCAGCCAAGTTCTAGGTGCGACAGGGGGATACAATGAGCAGTTCTTC. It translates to CASSQVLGATGGYNEQFF.

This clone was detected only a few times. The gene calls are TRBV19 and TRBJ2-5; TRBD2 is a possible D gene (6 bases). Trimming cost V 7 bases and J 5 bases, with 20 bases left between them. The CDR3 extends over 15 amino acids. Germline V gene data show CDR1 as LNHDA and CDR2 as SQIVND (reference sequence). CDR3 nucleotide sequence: TGTGCCAGTACCCCGGGTAGCGGAGGGAGTGAGACCCAGTACTTC. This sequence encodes CASTPGSGGSETQYF. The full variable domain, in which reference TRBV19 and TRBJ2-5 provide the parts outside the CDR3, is DGGITQSPKYLFRKEGQNVTLSCEQNLNHDAMYWYRQDPGQGLRLIYYSQIVNDFQKGDIAEGYSVSREKKESFPLTVTSAQKNPTAFYLCASTPGSGGSETQYFGPGTRLLVL.

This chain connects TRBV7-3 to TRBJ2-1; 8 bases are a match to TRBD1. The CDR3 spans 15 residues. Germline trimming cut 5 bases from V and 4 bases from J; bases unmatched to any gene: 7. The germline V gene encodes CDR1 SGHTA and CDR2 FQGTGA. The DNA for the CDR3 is TGTGCCAGCAGCCTCCGGGACAGGTCATACAATGAGCAGTTCTTC. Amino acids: CASSLRDRSYNEQFF.